These 15 T cell receptor beta chains share one sample of origin, sequenced in a study of T cell changes during pregnancy in multiple sclerosis. Data came from immunoSEQ multiplex PCR; TCRdb stores just in-frame clones and leaves some out. Among around 130,000 clones listed, around 97% were seen once. Sequences were derived from peripheral blood, sampled after pregnancy. The origin of the receptors is a female donor with multiple sclerosis, enrolled in a pregnancy study.

The genes are TRBV5-1 and TRBJ2-7, with D uncertain. Germline loops: CDR1 SGHRS, CDR2 YFSETQ. V was pared by 0 bases and J by 7 bases, with 5 bases between. This CDR3 has 11 residues. The DNA for the CDR3 is TGCGCCAGCAGCTTGGCCTCGGAGCAGTACTTC. Amino acid sequence: CASSLASEQYF.

CDR3 amino acids: CASSPPSYEQYF. Written as DNA, the CDR3 is TGTGCCAGCAGCCCCCCTTCCTACGAGCAGTACTTC. The V and J genes are TRBV6-6 and TRBJ2-7; D is undetermined. Trimming left V 6 bases short and J 1 base short, with 7 bases between. Germline CDR1 and CDR2: MNHNY and SVGAGI (reference sequence). The CDR3 is made up of 12 amino acids.

The rearrangement uses TRBV14 and TRBJ2-7; possibly TRBD2 for D (5 bases). Germline V CDR1 and CDR2: SGHDN, FVKESK. Between the trimmed V and J ends, which lost 1 base and 6 bases, there was a span of 13 bases. The length of the CDR3 is 14 residues. CDR3 nucleotide sequence: TGTGCCAGCAGCCAAGCGGCTAGCTTACGCGAGCAGTACTTC. This translates into CASSQAASLREQYF.

This clone was counted a single time. This rearrangement joins TRBV30 to TRBJ1-2; D not resolved. The ends were cut back, 7 bases at V and 0 bases at J, with 12 bases in the middle. In germline, CDR1 is GTSNPN, CDR2 SVGIG (reference sequence). The CDR3 covers 13 residues. CDR3 coding DNA: TGTGCCTTGCAATCGCGAGCTAACTATGGCTACACCTTC. Protein sequence: CALQSRANYGYTF.

The chain has TRBV29-1 and TRBJ2-3; TRBD2 agrees at 12 bases. The germline V gene has CDR1 SQVTM and CDR2 ANQGSEA. The CDR3 length is 18 residues. V gave up 2 bases and J gave up 5 bases; unmatched junction bases: 14. CDR3 residues: CSVERLRSSGRVGDTQYF. The CDR3 nucleotides read TGCAGCGTTGAACGATTGAGGTCTAGCGGGAGGGTAGGAGATACGCAGTATTTT.

V is TRBV2 and J is TRBJ1-3; D is unclear. The CDR3 sequence is 14 residues long. CDR1 and CDR2 from the germline V gene are SNHLY and FYNNEI. V was trimmed by 2 bases and J by 0 bases, leaving 5 bases between them. CDR3 in amino acids: CASSERVSGNTIYF. The CDR3 bases are TGTGCCAGCAGTGAACGGGTCTCTGGAAACACCATATATTTT.

The chain joins TRBV5-1 to TRBJ2-7, with 9 bases identical to TRBD1. The germline V gene encodes CDR1 SGHRS and CDR2 YFSETQ. The CDR3 is 16 amino acids. Trimming removed 0 bases from V and 7 bases from J; junction bases left unmatched: 11. CDR3 coding DNA: TGCGCCAGCAGCTTGGAACCGGGACAGGGTTTGCGGGAGCAGTACTTC. It codes for CASSLEPGQGLREQYF.

This chain uses TRBV29-1 with TRBJ2-3; maybe TRBD1 (6 bases). Trimming took off 7 bases at V and 0 bases at J, with 14 bases between the two ends. In germline, CDR1 is SQVTM, CDR2 ANQGSEA. CDR3 length equals 14 residues. CDR3 DNA: TGCAGCGCCGACAGGCTTTCTAGCACAGATACGCAGTATTTT. Its translation: CSADRLSSTDTQYF.

The chain links TRBV5-1 to TRBJ2-2; 11 bases map to TRBD2. The CDR3 loop spans 18 amino acids. Germline V gene sequence: CDR1 SGHRS, CDR2 YFSETQ. V shed 1 base and J 0 bases; nucleotides not matched to a gene: 5. Here the CDR3 reads CASSLTRLAGSNTGELFF. The CDR3 bases are TGCGCCAGCAGCTTGACAAGACTAGCGGGGTCGAACACCGGGGAGCTGTTTTTT.

This CDR3 reads CASSLQGTEAFF. As DNA, the CDR3 is TGTGCCAGCAGCTTACAGGGCACTGAAGCTTTCTTT. This rearrangement joins TRBV6-1 to TRBJ1-1, with a possible D match to TRBD1 (6 bases). Trimming left V 6 bases short and J 4 bases short, with 9 bases between. This CDR3 is built from 12 residues. CDR1 and CDR2 from the germline V gene are MNHNS and SASEGT.

The chain is built from TRBV19 and TRBJ1-1, with a possible D match to TRBD1 (5 bases). The germline V gene has CDR1 LNHDA and CDR2 SQIVND (reference sequence). The CDR3 runs to 15 residues. V lost 5 bases to trimming and J lost 1 base, with 14 bases between them. CDR3 DNA: TGTGCCAGTAGTGAACTCCAGGGAGGGAACACTGAAGCTTTCTTT. Translation gives CASSELQGGNTEAFF.

The rearrangement joins TRBV5-4 to TRBJ2-2; no reliable D call. This CDR3 region has 12 residues. Germline V gives CDR1 SGHNT, CDR2 YYREEE (reference sequence). The V gene lost 8 bases and the J gene lost 7 bases, with 12 bases spanning the gap. The CDR3 DNA follows: TGTGCCAGTAGCCTGGGTCTCGGGGAGCTGTTTTTT. Translation: CASSLGLGELFF.

The chain employs TRBV6-5 and TRBJ2-7; TRBD1 aligns across 10 bases. Germline-derived CDR1 and CDR2 are MNHEY and SVGAGI. V shed 6 bases, J shed 5 bases, and the junction held 4 bases outside the gene matches. The CDR3 consists of 13 residues. CDR3 bases: TGTGCCAGCAGGAGGGACAGGGGCAACGAGCAGTACTTC. Translated: CASRRDRGNEQYF.

This chain joins TRBV27 and TRBJ2-5; D might be TRBD1 (6 bases). The CDR3 loop spans 13 amino acids. V was cut by 5 bases and J by 6 bases, with 13 bases left in between. Germline values: CDR1 MNHEY, CDR2 SMNVEV (reference sequence). The CDR3 bases are TGTGCCAGCAGTCAGACAGGTCGGCAGACCCAGTACTTC. Its translation: CASSQTGRQTQYF.

In nucleotides, the CDR3 is TGTGCCACCAAGGGAGGACTAGCTAGATTTTCCTCCTACGAGCAGTACTTC. This gives the protein CATKGGLARFSSYEQYF. This chain uses TRBV28 with TRBJ2-7; 8 bases are a match to TRBD2. Germline lookup yields CDR1 MDHEN and CDR2 SYDVKM. Losses at the gene ends were 10 bases for V and 0 bases for J; bases not matched to a gene: 17. CDR3 length: 17 amino acids.